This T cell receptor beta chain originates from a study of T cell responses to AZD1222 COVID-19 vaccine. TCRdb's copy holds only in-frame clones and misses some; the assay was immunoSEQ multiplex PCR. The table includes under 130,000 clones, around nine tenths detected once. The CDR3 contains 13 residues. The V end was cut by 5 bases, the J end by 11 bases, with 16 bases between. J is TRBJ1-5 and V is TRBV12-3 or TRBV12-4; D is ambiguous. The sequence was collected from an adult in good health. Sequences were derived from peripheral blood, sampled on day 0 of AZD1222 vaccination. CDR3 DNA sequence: TGTGCCAGCAGTCCCAGTCATGGAGATGCCCAGCATTTT. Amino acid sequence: CASSPSHGDAQHF.